Below are 10 T cell receptor beta chains sequenced from a single sample in a study of blood T cells in healthy people across ages. It was with a sample-barcoded 5' primer and a J-beta primer mix that a second PCR of roughly 7 to 12 cycles was run. MiXCR was run by TCRdb on the 5' RACE reads, yielding one entry per CDR3 protein. The data contain 600,000 to 800,000 distinct CDR3 sequences, about 50% of them singletons. The sequencing input was blood. These receptors were obtained from a woman aged 80 or older in good health.

The V gene is TRBV12-3 or TRBV12-4, the J gene TRBJ1-1; the match to TRBD1 covers 12 bases. V was pared by 8 bases and J by 1 base, with 11 bases of the junction left unmatched. There are 17 residues in the CDR3. The CDR3 loop reads CASGPGQGAEGNTEAFF. The CDR3 bases are TGTGCCAGCGGACCGGGACAGGGGGCCGAGGGGAACACTGAAGCTTTCTTT.

As regards this clonotype: A much larger clonotype is one base distant, so this may be a read error. The V gene is TRBV10-3, the J gene TRBJ2-7, with 7 nucleotides matching TRBD1. The CDR3 spans 15 residues. Trimming removed 6 bases from V and 7 bases from J; junction bases left unmatched: 15. Germline V CDR1 and CDR2: ENHRY, SYGVKD. In DNA, the CDR3 is TGTGCCATCAGCCGACAGGGTGTGGGGTACAATGAGCAGTACTTC. This gives the protein CAISRQGVGYNEQYF.

The chain is built from TRBV6-6 and TRBJ1-5; possibly TRBD1 for D (6 bases). Deletions cut 6 bases from V and 6 bases from J, with 18 bases between. The length of the CDR3 is 15 residues. The germline V gene encodes CDR1 MNHNY and CDR2 SVGAGI (reference sequence). Written as DNA, the CDR3 is TGTGCCAGCAGCACGACGGGGGGCAGGGGTCAGCCCCAGCATTTT. Protein: CASSTTGGRGQPQHF.

Remarks on this clonotype: This sequence may be a read error, since a much larger clone differs from it by one base. This CDR3 is CASRTTGSYNEQYF. CDR3 nucleotide sequence: TGTGCCAGCAGGACCACTGGGAGTTACAATGAGCAGTACTTC. The chain recombines TRBV28 with TRBJ2-7; the D gene is possibly TRBD2 (5 bases). Germline V gene lookup returns CDR1 MDHEN and CDR2 SYDVKM. The V end was cut by 6 bases, the J end by 7 bases, with 19 bases between. CDR3 length equals 14 residues.

The V call is TRBV7-7, the J call TRBJ2-5; perhaps D is TRBD1 or TRBD2 (5 bases each). Germline V gene sequence: CDR1 SSHAT, CDR2 FNYEAQ (reference sequence). Trimming left V 2 bases short and J 5 bases short, with 15 bases between. The CDR3 extends over 15 amino acids. Here the CDR3 reads CASSLRAAGTETQYF. The CDR3 DNA reads as TGTGCCAGCAGCTTAAGAGCGGCCGGGACGGAGACCCAGTACTTC.

For this clonotype: Its ends do not fully match the called genes, so a read error is possible. V gene TRBV5-1 combines with J gene TRBJ2-3; D gene unclear. This CDR3 comprises 11 residues. The V gene's germline CDR1 is SGHRS and CDR2 YFSETQ. CDR3 protein: CTSSPGDTQYF. The CDR3 coding sequence is TGCACCAGCAGTCCAGGAGATACGCAGTATTTT.

This chain connects TRBV7-2 to TRBJ2-7, with 8 bases identical to TRBD2. V lost 5 bases and J lost 6; bases outside the gene matches: 15. CDR3 length equals 16 residues. Germline V gene sequence: CDR1 SGHTA, CDR2 FQGNSA. CDR3 bases: TGTGCCAGCAGCCCCTCTCCGGGACTAGAATCAGCCGAGCAGTACTTC. Protein sequence: CASSPSPGLESAEQYF.

This clonotype was found a few times. V gene TRBV6-2 or TRBV6-3 combines with J gene TRBJ2-3, with D perhaps TRBD1 or TRBD2 (5 bases each). Per germline, CDR1 MNHEY and CDR2 SVGEGT. V was cut by 8 bases and J by 4 bases, with 10 bases left in between. The CDR3 consists of 12 residues. CDR3 nucleotide sequence: TGTGCCAGCGGGAGAGGGGCAGATACGCAGTATTTT. Translation gives CASGRGADTQYF.

This clonotype was counted between two and nine times. A read error may explain this, as a much larger clone is one base away. The chain links TRBV29-1 to TRBJ2-5, with unresolved D. The germline gives CDR1 SQVTM, CDR2 ANQGSEA. V was cut by 6 bases and J by 11 bases, with 22 bases left in between. The CDR3 covers 13 residues. CDR3: CSVPKLLVGEQYF. The CDR3 coding sequence is TGCAGCGTCCCCAAGCTTCTAGTGGGTGAGCAGTACTTC.

The V and J genes are TRBV7-2 and TRBJ2-4; D call uncertain. Germline V CDR1 and CDR2: SGHTA, FQGNSA. The CDR3 is 12 residues long. Trimming pared 2 bases from V and 11 bases from J, leaving 10 bases between. Here the CDR3 reads CASSLIEGVQYF. The CDR3 DNA is TGTGCCAGCAGCTTAATAGAAGGAGTTCAGTACTTC.